A few counts support the clone carrying this TCR beta chain. The antigen is unknown. The CDR3 is made up of 12 amino acids. In germline, CDR1 is SEHNR, CDR2 FQNEAQ (reference sequence). Trimming shortened V by 1 base and J by 12 bases, and 10 bases separated the two germline ends. For the second PCR, which ran for 7 to 11 cycles, a sample-barcoded 5' primer and a J-beta primer mix were used. Each TCR beta cDNA got a 12-nucleotide random molecular identifier. TCRdb passed the 5' RACE reads through MiXCR, listing each CDR3 protein once. The repertoire consists of some 1.8 million distinct CDR3 sequences, with roughly two fifths occurring once and the leading ten covering around 23%. This record belongs to a study of blood T cells in healthy people across ages. Whole-study findings and limits: Shifts in expanded clonotypes may have been confounded by donor CMV status, which was unknown.

Peripheral blood samples of around 9.5 milliliters were drawn from each donor. At least 7 million PBMCs were isolated per sample. This TCR was sampled from a human donor in good health. The specimen was blood. The chain recombines TRBV7-9 with TRBJ2-1, with D hard to call. The CDR3 loop is CASSLGPPGQFF. The CDR3 DNA reads TGTGCCAGCAGCTTAGGACCACCGGGGCAGTTCTTC.